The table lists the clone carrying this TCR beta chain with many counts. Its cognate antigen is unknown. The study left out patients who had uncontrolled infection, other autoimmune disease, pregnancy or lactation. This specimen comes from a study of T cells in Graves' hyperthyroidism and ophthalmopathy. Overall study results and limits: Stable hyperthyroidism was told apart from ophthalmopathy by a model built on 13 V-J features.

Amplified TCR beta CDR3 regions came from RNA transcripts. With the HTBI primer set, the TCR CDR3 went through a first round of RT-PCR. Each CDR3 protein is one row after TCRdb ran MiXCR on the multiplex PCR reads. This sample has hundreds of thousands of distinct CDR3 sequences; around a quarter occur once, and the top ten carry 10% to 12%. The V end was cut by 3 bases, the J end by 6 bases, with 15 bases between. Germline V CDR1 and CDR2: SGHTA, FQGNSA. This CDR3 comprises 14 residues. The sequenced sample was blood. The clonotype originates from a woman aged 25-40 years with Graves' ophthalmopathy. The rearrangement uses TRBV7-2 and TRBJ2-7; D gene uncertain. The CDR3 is CASSFGPPWLEQYF. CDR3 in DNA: TGTGCCAGCAGCTTCGGGCCCCCGTGGCTCGAGCAGTACTTC.